A single sample is the source of the 13 T cell receptor beta chains below, sequenced in a study of CD8 T cells in Susac syndrome. Random hexamers primed reverse transcription of 0.5 to 1 ug RNA. TCRdb used MiXCR to reprocess the immunoSEQ multiplex PCR reads, holding one entry per CDR3 protein. The data contain 250,000 to 300,000 distinct CDR3 sequences, around 89% of them seen just once; the ten biggest clones take up 0.18%. Material: CD8+ T cells from PBMCs. Receptors were obtained from a human donor with multiple sclerosis.

The chain couples TRBV28 to TRBJ2-1; TRBD2 matches at 7 bases. With 2 bases clipped from V and 8 bases from J, the junction kept 15 bases outside the gene matches. This CDR3 region has 17 residues. Germline V lookup: CDR1 MDHEN, CDR2 SYDVKM. The CDR3 loop reads CASSLSLGDYQRDEQFF. The CDR3 DNA reads as TGTGCCAGCAGTTTAAGTCTAGGGGACTACCAAAGAGATGAGCAGTTCTTC. Looking up the rest from reference TRBV28 and TRBJ2-1 gives the full variable domain: DVKVTQSSRYLVKRTGEKVFLECVQDMDHENMFWYRQDPGLGLRLIYFSYDVKMKEKGDIPEGYSVSREKKERFSLILESASTNQTSMYLCASSLSLGDYQRDEQFFGPGTRLTVL.

J is TRBJ1-5 and V is TRBV11-3; tentative D call: TRBD1 (6 bases). Trimming stripped 4 bases from V and 3 bases from J, with 13 bases between. The CDR3 is made up of 15 amino acids. Germline V gene sequence: CDR1 SGHNT, CDR2 YENEEA. The CDR3 DNA follows: TGTGCCAGCAGCTCTGGGCAGGGGTTCAATCAGCCCCAGCATTTT. Its translation: CASSSGQGFNQPQHF. Combining the CDR3 with reference TRBV11-3 and TRBJ1-5 gives the whole variable domain EAGVVQSPRYKIIEKKQPVAFWCNPISGHNTLYWYLQNLGQGPELLIRYENEEAVDDSQLPKDRFSAERLKGVDSTLKIQPAELGDSAVYLCASSSGQGFNQPQHFGDGTRLSIL.

The J gene is TRBJ1-3, the V gene TRBV4-2; 8 bases fit TRBD1. Per the germline V gene, CDR1 is LGHNA and CDR2 is YNFKEQ. The CDR3 runs to 18 residues. Unmatched junction bases numbered 11, after V lost 2 bases and J lost 2 bases. CDR3 loop: CASSQPLDRAATGNTIYF. In DNA form, the CDR3 reads TGTGCCAGCAGCCAACCCTTGGACAGGGCGGCAACTGGAAACACCATATATTTT.

The chain carries TRBV20-1 and TRBJ1-1, with D unclear. The CDR3 extends over 15 amino acids. Trimming cost V 5 bases and J 5 bases, with 21 bases left between them. Looked up from germline, CDR1 is DFQATT and CDR2 is SNEGSKA (reference sequence). The CDR3 loop reads CSAFSPDIRGTEAFF. The CDR3 coding sequence is TGCAGTGCTTTTTCCCCGGATATCCGTGGTACTGAAGCTTTCTTT.

The chain joins TRBV2 to TRBJ2-5, with D perhaps matching TRBD2 (5 bases). The V gene's germline CDR1 is SNHLY and CDR2 FYNNEI. The CDR3 contains 15 residues. Trimming removed 0 bases at V and 5 bases at J, with 13 bases between. The CDR3 DNA follows: TGTGCCAGCAGTGAAGCAGGCTCGGGGTTCGAGACCCAGTACTTC. Protein sequence: CASSEAGSGFETQYF.

This clonotype was detected only once. The rearrangement links TRBV29-1 to TRBJ2-2; a weak D match, TRBD1 (5 bases). Germline CDR1 SQVTM, CDR2 ANQGSEA. The CDR3 length is 14 residues. CDR3 residues: CSTPGPTNTGELFF. The CDR3 coding sequence is TGCAGTACCCCAGGGCCCACGAACACCGGGGAGCTGTTTTTT.

The rearrangement uses TRBV15 and TRBJ2-3, with a weak D call TRBD1 (6 bases). Trimming left V 1 base short and J 2 bases short, with 10 bases between. CDR1 is LNHNV, CDR2 YYDKDF, per germline (reference sequence). This CDR3 has 15 amino acids. The CDR3 coding sequence is TGTGCCACCAGCAGAGGGAAGGGGGACACAGATACGCAGTATTTT. It encodes CATSRGKGDTDTQYF.

This chain joins TRBV7-3 and TRBJ1-2; D is unclear. The CDR3 has 18 residues. V lost 1 base and J lost 3, with 21 bases in between. Germline lookup yields CDR1 SGHTA and CDR2 FQGTGA. The CDR3 DNA follows: TGTGCCAGCAGCTTAAAATGGGCATCTGGCACGGAAGACTATGGCTACACCTTC. Its translation is CASSLKWASGTEDYGYTF. Full variable domain (outside the CDR3, taken from reference TRBV7-3 and TRBJ1-2): GAGVSQTPSNKVTEKGKYVELRCDPISGHTALYWYRQSLGQGPEFLIYFQGTGAADDSGLPNDRFFAVRPEGSVSTLKIQRTERGDSAVYLCASSLKWASGTEDYGYTFGSGTRLTVV.

This clonotype was seen only once. The CDR3 protein is CASSLAFRGGYPDTQYF. CDR3 DNA sequence: TGCGCCAGCAGCTTGGCATTTCGGGGAGGCTACCCAGATACGCAGTATTTT. The chain couples TRBV5-1 to TRBJ2-3; tentative D call: TRBD2 (6 bases). This CDR3 contains 17 residues. Trimming left V 0 bases short and J 4 bases short, with 18 bases between. Germline loops: CDR1 SGHRS, CDR2 YFSETQ.

The chain joins TRBV24-1 to TRBJ2-2, with no clear D. This CDR3 is built from 13 residues. V was clipped by 7 bases and J by 6 bases, with 11 bases between them. Germline V gives CDR1 KGHDR, CDR2 SFDVKD. The CDR3 bases are TGTGCCACCAGAAACGACGCCCCCGGGGAGCTGTTTTTT. It codes for CATRNDAPGELFF.

By share, this clonotype counts as medium-sized (0.01 to 0.1%). The chain has TRBV7-9 and TRBJ2-7; TRBD2 might be the D (6 bases). CDR1 and CDR2 from the germline V gene are SEHNR and FQNEAQ (reference sequence). The CDR3 sequence is 12 residues long. Deletions cut 8 bases from V and 0 bases from J, with 8 bases between. CDR3 nucleotide sequence: TGTGCCAGCCGAGCGGGCTCCTACGAGCAGTACTTC. It translates to CASRAGSYEQYF.

The chain uses TRBV3-1 and TRBJ2-1, with D hard to call. Looked up from germline, CDR1 is LGHDT and CDR2 is YNNKEL (reference sequence). The CDR3 length is 17 residues. V gave up 4 bases and J gave up 0 bases, with 16 bases separating them. DNA for the CDR3: TGTGCCAGCAGCCCCCTAGGCCCCCCATTCTCCTACAATGAGCAGTTCTTC. As protein: CASSPLGPPFSYNEQFF.

The V gene is TRBV7-9, the J gene TRBJ2-1, with 10 bases fitting TRBD2. Losses at the gene ends were 7 bases for V and 5 bases for J; bases not matched to a gene: 8. Germline V gives CDR1 SEHNR, CDR2 FQNEAQ (reference sequence). This CDR3 is built from 15 residues. CDR3 loop: CASTTLAGSNNEQFF. For the CDR3, the DNA is TGTGCCAGCACAACACTAGCGGGGAGTAACAATGAGCAGTTCTTC. The full variable domain, completed using reference TRBV7-9 and TRBJ2-1, is DTGVSQNPRHKITKRGQNVTFRCDPISEHNRLYWYRQTLGQGPEFLTYFQNEAQLEKSRLLSDRFSAERPKGSFSTLEIQRTEQGDSAMYLCASTTLAGSNNEQFFGPGTRLTVL.